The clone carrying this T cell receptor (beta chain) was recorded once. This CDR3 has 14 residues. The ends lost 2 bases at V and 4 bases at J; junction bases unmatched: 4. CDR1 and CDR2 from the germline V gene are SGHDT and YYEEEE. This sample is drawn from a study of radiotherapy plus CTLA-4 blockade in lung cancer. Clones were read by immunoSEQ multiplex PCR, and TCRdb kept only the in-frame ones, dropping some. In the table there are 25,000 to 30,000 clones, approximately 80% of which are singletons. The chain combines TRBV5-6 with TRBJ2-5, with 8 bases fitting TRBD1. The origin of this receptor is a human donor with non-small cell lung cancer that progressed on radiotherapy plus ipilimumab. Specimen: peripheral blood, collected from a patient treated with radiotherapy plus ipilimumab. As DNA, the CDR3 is TGTGCCAGCAGCTTCGGGACAGGCTTAGAGACCCAGTACTTC. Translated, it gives CASSFGTGLETQYF.